Many counts were recorded for the clone carrying this TCR beta chain. Its antigen is not known. The germline V and J ends were trimmed by 0 bases and 4 bases, with 15 bases remaining between them. The CDR3 totals 16 residues. Germline V CDR1 and CDR2: ENHRY, SYGVKD. These data originate in a study of neurological immune-mediated disorders. Findings and caveats of the study: In HTLV-1-associated myelopathy, TCR clonal expansion was greatest, whereas multiple sclerosis had the least, falling below healthy controls. None of the CDR3 amino acid sequences found in expanded clones was shared across subjects. This suggests that the TCR-beta repertoires were private in all groups.

5'RACE employing 10-nucleotide random UMIs yielded the cDNA. TCRdb recomputed calls from the 5' RACE reads with MiXCR, one row per CDR3 protein. In the table there are 18,000 or so distinct CDR3 sequences, 14% of which are singletons. The V gene is TRBV10-3, the J gene TRBJ1-2; weak D call: TRBD1 (6 bases). This receptor was identified in a woman aged 55-69 years with HTLV-1-associated myelopathy (HAM/TSP). Sequenced sample: CD4+ T cells from blood. The CDR3 region is CAISESLGGFGYGYTF. The DNA of the CDR3 is TGTGCCATCAGTGAGTCGTTGGGGGGCTTTGGCTATGGCTACACCTTC.